The clone carrying this T cell receptor (beta chain) was found a few times. The antigen is not known. It was with random hexamers that about 0.45 to 1 ug RNA was reverse transcribed. Amplification of TCR beta CDR3 across 54 Vbeta and 13 Jbeta was performed with immunoSEQ multiplex PCR. One entry per CDR3 protein, called by TCRdb with MiXCR from the immunoSEQ multiplex PCR reads. Among 120,000 to 150,000 distinct CDR3 sequences, approximately 93% were seen once, and the ten largest hold less than 0.095%. Germline V gives CDR1 SGHNT, CDR2 YYREEE (reference sequence). The trim removed 0 bases at V and 6 bases at J, leaving 3 bases unmatched. The CDR3 runs 13 residues. The sample comes from a study of CD8 T cells in Susac syndrome. Findings and limits, study-wide: The study's TCR sequencing and HLA analysis covered a relatively small number of individuals, and the study acknowledged this.

The TCR originated in a human donor in good health. V is TRBV5-4 and J is TRBJ2-7; 7 bases match TRBD1. The sample comprised CD4+ T cells from PBMCs. In DNA, the CDR3 is TGTGCCAGCAGCTTGGGACAGGGTGGCGAGCAGTACTTC. Protein product: CASSLGQGGEQYF.